Below are 3 T cell receptor beta chains sequenced from a single sample in a study of T cell repertoires in cytomegalovirus infection. Each CDR3 protein gets one entry after TCRdb re-called the reads with MiXCR. The sample consists of about 110,000 distinct CDR3 sequences, around 29% of them appearing once. Their antigen targets remain unknown. The specimen comprised CD8+ T cells from cultured PBMCs, sampled from culture after CMV antigen stimulation. The receptor source for this set is a human donor in good health (CMV status not recorded). Some clones in this sample may be carry-over from other donors' samples.

This clonotype has at least ten counts. The chain links TRBV15 to TRBJ1-2, with 9 nucleotides matching TRBD1. This CDR3 has 15 amino acids. Unmatched junction bases numbered 6, after V lost 5 bases and J lost 2 bases. Germline CDR1 LNHNV, CDR2 YYDKDF (reference sequence). The CDR3 DNA reads as TGTGCCACCAGCGAAAACAGGGGGCAGAACTATGGCTACACCTTC. It translates to CATSENRGQNYGYTF.

The rearrangement links TRBV5-6 to TRBJ2-5; the D is unclear. This CDR3 is 13 amino acids long. The V end was cut by 4 bases, the J end by 5 bases, with 12 bases between. The germline gives CDR1 SGHDT, CDR2 YYEEEE. The CDR3 loop is CASSLHGFETQYF. CDR3 DNA: TGTGCCAGCAGCCTCCATGGGTTTGAGACCCAGTACTTC.

This rearrangement joins TRBV7-2 to TRBJ1-1; perhaps TRBD1 as D (5 bases). The germline V and J ends were trimmed by 1 base and 6 bases, with 12 bases remaining between them. In germline, CDR1 is SGHTA, CDR2 FQGNSA. This CDR3 contains 14 residues. CDR3 DNA sequence: TGTGCCAGCAGCTTAGGTTCAGGGTTAGCTGAAGCTTTCTTT. Its protein product is CASSLGSGLAEAFF.